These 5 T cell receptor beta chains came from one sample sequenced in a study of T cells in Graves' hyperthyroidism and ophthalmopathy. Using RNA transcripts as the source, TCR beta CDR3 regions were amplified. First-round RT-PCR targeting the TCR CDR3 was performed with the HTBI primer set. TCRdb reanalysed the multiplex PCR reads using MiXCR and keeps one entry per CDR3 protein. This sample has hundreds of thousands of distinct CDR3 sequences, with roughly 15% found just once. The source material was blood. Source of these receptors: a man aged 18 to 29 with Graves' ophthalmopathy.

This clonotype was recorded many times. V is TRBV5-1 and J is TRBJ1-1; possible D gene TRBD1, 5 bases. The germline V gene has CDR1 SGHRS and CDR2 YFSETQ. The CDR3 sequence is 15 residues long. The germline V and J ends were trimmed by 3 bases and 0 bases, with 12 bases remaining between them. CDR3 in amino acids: CASSSSGQVNTEAFF. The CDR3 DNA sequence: TGCGCCAGCAGCTCTTCAGGGCAGGTGAACACTGAAGCTTTCTTT. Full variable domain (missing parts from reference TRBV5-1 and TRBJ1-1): KAGVTQTPRYLIKTRGQQVTLSCSPISGHRSVSWYQQTPGQGLQFLFEYFSETQRNKGNFPGRFSGRQFSNSRSEMNVSTLELGDSALYLCASSSSGQVNTEAFFGQGTRLTVV.

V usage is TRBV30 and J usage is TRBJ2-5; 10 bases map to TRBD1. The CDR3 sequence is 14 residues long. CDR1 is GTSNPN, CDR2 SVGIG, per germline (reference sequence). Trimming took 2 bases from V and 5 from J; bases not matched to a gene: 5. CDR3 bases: TGTGCCTGGAGTCCGACAGGGGGCGGGGAGACCCAGTACTTC. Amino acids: CAWSPTGGGETQYF.

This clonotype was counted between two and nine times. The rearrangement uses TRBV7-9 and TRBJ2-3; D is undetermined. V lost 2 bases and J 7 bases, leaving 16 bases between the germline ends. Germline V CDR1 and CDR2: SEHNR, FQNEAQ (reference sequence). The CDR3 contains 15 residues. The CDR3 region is CASSLKLAGQYTQYF. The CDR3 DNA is TGTGCCAGCAGCTTAAAGTTGGCCGGCCAGTATACGCAGTATTTT.

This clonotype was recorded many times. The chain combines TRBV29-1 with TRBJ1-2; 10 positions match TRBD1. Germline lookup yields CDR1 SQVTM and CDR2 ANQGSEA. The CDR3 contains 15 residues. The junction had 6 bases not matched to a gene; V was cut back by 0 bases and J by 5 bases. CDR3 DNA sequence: TGCAGCGTTGAAGATGACAGGGGGCCGGGGTATGGCTACACCTTC. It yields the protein CSVEDDRGPGYGYTF.

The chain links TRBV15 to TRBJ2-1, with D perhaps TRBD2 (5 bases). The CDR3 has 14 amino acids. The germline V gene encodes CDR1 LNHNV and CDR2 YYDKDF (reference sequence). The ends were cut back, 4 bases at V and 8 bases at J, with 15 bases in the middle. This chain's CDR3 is CATSTEGLSHEQFF. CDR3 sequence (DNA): TGTGCCACCAGCACAGAGGGCCTATCCCATGAGCAGTTCTTC.